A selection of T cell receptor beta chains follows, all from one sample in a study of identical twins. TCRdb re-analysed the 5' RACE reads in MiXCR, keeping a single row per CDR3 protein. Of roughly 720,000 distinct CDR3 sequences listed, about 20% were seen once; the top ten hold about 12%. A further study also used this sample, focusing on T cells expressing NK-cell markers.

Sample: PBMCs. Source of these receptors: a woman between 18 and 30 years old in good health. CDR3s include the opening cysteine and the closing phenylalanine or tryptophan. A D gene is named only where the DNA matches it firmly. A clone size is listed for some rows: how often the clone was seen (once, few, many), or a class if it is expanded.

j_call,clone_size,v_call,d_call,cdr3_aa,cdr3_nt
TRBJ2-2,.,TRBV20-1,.,CSATSPRGTGELFF,TGCAGTGCTACCAGCCCCAGGGGAACCGGGGAGCTGTTTTTT
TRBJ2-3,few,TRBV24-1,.,CATSGHDDDLPGGTDTQYF,TGTGCCACCAGTGGTCATGATGACGATTTACCTGGGGGCACAGATACGCAGTATTTT
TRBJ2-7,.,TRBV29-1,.,CSVVEGGISYEQYF,TGCAGCGTTGTAGAGGGGGGTATCTCCTACGAGCAGTACTTC
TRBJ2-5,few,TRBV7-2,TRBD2,CASNQAGGRETQYF,TGTGCCAGCAACCAGGCTGGCGGGAGGGAGACCCAGTACTTC
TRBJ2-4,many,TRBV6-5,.,CASSWDSKNIQYF,TGTGCCAGCAGTTGGGACTCTAAAAACATTCAGTACTTC
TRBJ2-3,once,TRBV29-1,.,CSVGAHSARGTDTQYF,TGCAGCGTAGGAGCCCATTCCGCCCGGGGCACAGATACGCAGTATTTT
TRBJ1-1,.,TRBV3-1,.,CASSQGGTTEAFF,TGTGCCAGCAGCCAAGGGGGCACCACTGAAGCTTTCTTT
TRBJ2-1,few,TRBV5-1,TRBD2,CASSLAGGDWVNEQFF,TGCGCCAGCAGCTTGGCCGGGGGGGATTGGGTCAATGAGCAGTTCTTC
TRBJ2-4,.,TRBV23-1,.,CASNIRREKDIQYF,TGCGCCAGCAATATCCGCAGGGAGAAGGACATTCAGTACTTC
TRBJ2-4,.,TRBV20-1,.,CSARDGKRGGNIQYF,TGCAGTGCTAGAGATGGGAAGAGAGGGGGAAACATTCAGTACTTC
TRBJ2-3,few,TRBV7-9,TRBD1,CASSSGQAPGTDTQYF,TGTGCCAGCAGCTCAGGACAGGCCCCTGGGACAGATACGCAGTATTTT
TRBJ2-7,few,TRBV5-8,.,CASRAGFYEQYF,TGTGCCAGCCGGGCAGGGTTCTACGAGCAGTACTTC
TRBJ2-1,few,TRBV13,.,CASSTLAANEQFF,TGTGCCAGCAGCACCTTAGCGGCCAATGAGCAGTTCTTC
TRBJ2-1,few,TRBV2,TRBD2,CASPWYSGGIGEQFF,TGTGCCAGCCCATGGTATAGCGGGGGGATCGGTGAGCAGTTCTTC
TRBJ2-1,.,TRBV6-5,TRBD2,CASSFLGLAGDWEQFF,TGTGCCAGCAGTTTTTTAGGACTAGCGGGAGATTGGGAGCAGTTCTTC
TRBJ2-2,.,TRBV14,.,CASSQLKLYHSNTGELFF,TGTGCCAGCAGCCAACTAAAGCTATACCATTCGAACACCGGGGAGCTGTTTTTT
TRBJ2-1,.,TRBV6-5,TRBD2,CASSYSRLAAYNEQFF,TGTGCCAGCAGTTACTCGAGGCTAGCGGCATACAATGAGCAGTTCTTC
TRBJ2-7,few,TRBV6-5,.,CASSYSVGYEQYF,TGTGCCAGCAGTTACTCGGTAGGGTACGAGCAGTACTTC
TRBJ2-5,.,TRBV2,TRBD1,CASSDGQGYQETQYF,TGTGCCAGCAGTGATGGACAGGGCTACCAAGAGACCCAGTACTTC
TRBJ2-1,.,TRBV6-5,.,CASSLNHIWFF,TGTGCCAGCAGTCTTAACCACATCTGGTTCTTC
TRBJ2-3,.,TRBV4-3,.,CASSLSSSTDTQYF,TGCGCCAGCAGCCTATCCTCTAGCACAGATACGCAGTATTTT
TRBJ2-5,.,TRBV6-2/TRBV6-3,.,CASSFRRDSYQETQYF,TGTGCCAGCAGTTTTAGGCGGGACTCGTACCAAGAGACCCAGTACTTC
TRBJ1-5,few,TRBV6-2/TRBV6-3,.,CASSPQGWGNQPQHF,TGTGCCAGCAGCCCACAGGGTTGGGGCAATCAGCCCCAGCATTTT
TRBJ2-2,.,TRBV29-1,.,CSVVARGGELFF,TGCAGCGTTGTGGCTAGAGGCGGGGAGCTGTTTTTT
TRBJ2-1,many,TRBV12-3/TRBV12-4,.,CASSLAAFTEQFF,TGTGCCAGCAGTTTGGCTGCGTTTACGGAGCAGTTCTTC
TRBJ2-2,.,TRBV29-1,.,CSVTGRKNTGELFF,TGCAGCGTTACGGGACGGAAGAACACCGGGGAGCTGTTTTTT
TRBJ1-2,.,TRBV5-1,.,CASSSRSGNYGYTF,TGCGCCAGCAGTTCGCGATCAGGGAACTATGGCTACACCTTC
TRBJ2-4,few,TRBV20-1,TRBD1,CSARGQQGAENIQYF,TGCAGTGCTAGGGGCCAACAGGGGGCGGAAAACATTCAGTACTTC
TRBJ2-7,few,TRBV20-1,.,CSAKDHRREQYF,TGCAGTGCTAAGGACCACCGCCGCGAGCAGTACTTC